Sequencing of this T cell receptor (beta chain) was carried out in a study of CD8+CD57+ T cells in acquired aplastic anemia. As for the study in general: The mean DNA yield obtained from sorted CD4+ and CD8+ cells came to around 3 ug. For CD4+ cells, healthy donors had an average of approximately 9.8 million reads. General study results and limits: CD8+ Simpson's diversity in patients was not significantly different from that in controls. Roughly 31 was the count of CD8+ CDR3 sequences that patients shared with controls.

Germline values: CDR1 DFQATT, CDR2 SNEGSKA (reference sequence). V shed 1 base, J shed 7 bases, and the junction held 9 bases outside the gene matches. This CDR3 has 16 residues. Notes on this clonotype: Its target is not known.

Researchers used genomic DNA as the template to profile TCR beta VDJ and CDR3. In TCRdb, the reads were re-called with MiXCR into one record per CDR3 protein. The profile shows under 250,000 distinct CDR3 sequences, 30% to 40% of them singletons. The sequence was collected from a human donor in good health, serving as a control. Source material: sorted CD4+, CD8+, or CD8+CD57+ T cells (not recorded which) from PBMCs. The V gene is TRBV20-1, the J gene TRBJ1-4, with 10 bases that match TRBD1. The DNA for the CDR3 is TGCAGTGCTAGAGGTCCGACAGGGGGCTTTATTGAAAAACTGTTTTTT. Translation: CSARGPTGGFIEKLFF.